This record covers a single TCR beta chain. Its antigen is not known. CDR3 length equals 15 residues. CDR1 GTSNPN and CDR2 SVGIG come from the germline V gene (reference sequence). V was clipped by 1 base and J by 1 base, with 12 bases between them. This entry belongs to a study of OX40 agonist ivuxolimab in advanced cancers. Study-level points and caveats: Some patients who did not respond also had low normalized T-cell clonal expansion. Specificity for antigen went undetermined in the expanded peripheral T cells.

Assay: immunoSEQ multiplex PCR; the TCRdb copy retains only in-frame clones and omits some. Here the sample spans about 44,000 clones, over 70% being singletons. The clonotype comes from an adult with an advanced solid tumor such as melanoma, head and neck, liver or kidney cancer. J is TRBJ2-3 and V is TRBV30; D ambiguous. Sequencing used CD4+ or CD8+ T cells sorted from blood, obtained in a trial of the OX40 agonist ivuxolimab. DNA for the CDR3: TGTGCCTGGAGTGAGGCCCTCGGCGGCACAGATACGCAGTATTTT. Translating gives CAWSEALGGTDTQYF.